Below are 19 T cell receptor beta chains sequenced from a single sample in a study of T cell responses to AZD1222 COVID-19 vaccine. The assay was immunoSEQ multiplex PCR, and TCRdb's table has in-frame clones only and misses some. Found here are about 130,000 clones, approximately 86% of them singletons; the top ten hold approximately 6%. The material was peripheral blood, obtained 28 days after the second AZD1222 dose. The receptors come from an adult who received the AZD1222 COVID-19 vaccine.

The genes are TRBV4-2 and TRBJ2-7; 8 bases agree with TRBD1. The CDR3 contains 15 residues. Germline trimming cut 0 bases from V and 6 bases from J; bases unmatched to any gene: 7. From germline, CDR1 is LGHNA and CDR2 YNFKEQ. The CDR3 sequence: CASSQDLTGASEQYF. CDR3 sequence (DNA): TGTGCCAGCAGCCAAGATCTGACAGGGGCAAGCGAGCAGTACTTC.

V and J are TRBV18 and TRBJ2-5; 7 bases align to TRBD2. There are 15 residues in the CDR3. The ends lost 0 bases at V and 2 bases at J; junction bases unmatched: 3. Germline CDR1 reads KGHSH; CDR2 reads LQKENI. CDR3 loop: CASSPPQGLQETQYF. Written as DNA, the CDR3 is TGTGCCAGCTCACCACCGCAGGGACTACAAGAGACCCAGTACTTC.

The gene calls are TRBV14 and TRBJ1-2; D is possibly TRBD1 (6 bases). Germline CDR1 and CDR2: SGHDN and FVKESK. The CDR3 is made up of 14 amino acids. With 1 base removed from V and 7 bases from J, the gap between germline ends came to 13 bases. The CDR3 region is CASSQVGRTVGYTF. DNA for the CDR3: TGTGCCAGCAGCCAAGTGGGGCGGACAGTTGGCTACACCTTC.

This clone was detected a few times. The chain employs TRBV6-5 and TRBJ1-3; D might be TRBD1 (6 bases). In germline, CDR1 is MNHEY, CDR2 SVGAGI. This CDR3 contains 14 residues. Trimming stripped 6 bases from V and 3 bases from J, with 12 bases between. The CDR3 loop reads CASRTGIDGNTIYF. The CDR3 nucleotides read TGTGCCAGCAGAACAGGGATTGATGGAAACACCATATATTTT.

The chain carries TRBV6-5 and TRBJ1-2; perhaps TRBD1 as D (5 bases). Per germline, CDR1 MNHEY and CDR2 SVGAGI. The CDR3 loop spans 14 amino acids. Between the trimmed V and J ends, which lost 0 bases and 8 bases, there was a span of 13 bases. This CDR3 is CASSYSQGSGGYTF. DNA of the CDR3: TGTGCCAGCAGTTACTCCCAGGGTTCGGGCGGCTACACCTTC.

This clone came up once. This chain connects TRBV5-1 to TRBJ2-7; 10 bases fit TRBD1. CDR3 length equals 14 residues. Germline trimming cut 3 bases from V and 5 bases from J; bases unmatched to any gene: 5. CDR1 and CDR2 (germline): SGHRS, YFSETQ. CDR3 amino acids: CASSYRDRGDEQYF. CDR3 nucleotide sequence: TGCGCCAGCAGCTACCGGGACAGGGGCGACGAGCAGTACTTC.

The rearrangement links TRBV11-2 to TRBJ2-7; D may be TRBD2 (5 bases). Germline V gene sequence: CDR1 SGHAT, CDR2 FQNNGV. The length of the CDR3 is 14 residues. Trimming cost V 0 bases and J 4 bases, with 10 bases left between them. The CDR3 region is CASSLDLAGYEQYF. The CDR3 DNA sequence: TGTGCCAGCAGCTTAGATCTAGCTGGGTACGAGCAGTACTTC. Variable domain in full (rest from reference TRBV11-2 and TRBJ2-7): EAGVAQSPRYKIIEKRQSVAFWCNPISGHATLYWYQQILGQGPKLLIQFQNNGVVDDSQLPKDRFSAERLKGVDSTLKIQPAKLEDSAVYLCASSLDLAGYEQYFGPGTRLTVT.

The chain has TRBV5-6 and TRBJ2-3, with a tentative D call TRBD2 (7 bases). V was clipped by 0 bases and J by 8 bases, with 16 bases between them. This CDR3 is 15 amino acids long. Germline V lookup: CDR1 SGHDT, CDR2 YYEEEE. The chain's CDR3 is CASSLVGRGRGTQYF. In DNA, the CDR3 is TGTGCCAGCAGCTTGGTCGGGCGGGGGCGCGGTACGCAGTATTTT. The variable domain in full, with the rest retrieved from reference TRBV5-6 and TRBJ2-3, is DAGVTQSPTHLIKTRGQQVTLRCSPKSGHDTVSWYQQALGQGPQFIFQYYEEEERQRGNFPDRFSGHQFPNYSSELNVNALLLGDSALYLCASSLVGRGRGTQYFGPGTRLTVL.

The chain is built from TRBV2 and TRBJ2-7, with D possibly called TRBD1 or TRBD2 (5 bases each). Germline CDR1 reads SNHLY; CDR2 reads FYNNEI. The CDR3 length is 12 residues. Trimming left V 8 bases short and J 4 bases short, with 12 bases between. The CDR3 bases are TGTGCCAGCGGGGGTCGATTATACGAGCAGTACTTC. This codes for CASGGRLYEQYF.

V gene TRBV5-5 combines with J gene TRBJ1-2, with a tentative D call TRBD1 (5 bases). The CDR3 has 13 residues. In germline, CDR1 is SGHKS, CDR2 YYEKEE (reference sequence). Deletions cut 0 bases from V and 7 bases from J, with 10 bases between. Here the CDR3 DNA reads TGTGCCAGCAGCTTGGGCAGGGTTGCTGGCTACACCTTC. Its translation: CASSLGRVAGYTF. The full variable domain, in which reference TRBV5-5 and TRBJ1-2 provide the parts outside the CDR3, is DAGVTQSPTHLIKTRGQQVTLRCSPISGHKSVSWYQQVLGQGPQFIFQYYEKEERGRGNFPDRFSARQFPNYSSELNVNALLLGDSALYLCASSLGRVAGYTFGSGTRLTVV.

The chain joins TRBV18 to TRBJ1-1; perhaps TRBD1 as D (5 bases). CDR3 size: 14 residues. Trimming took off 6 bases at V and 1 base at J, with 12 bases between the two ends. Germline V gene data show CDR1 as KGHSH and CDR2 as LQKENI. In DNA form, the CDR3 reads TGTGCCAGCTCCCCCGACAGCCAGAACACTGAAGCTTTCTTT. Protein: CASSPDSQNTEAFF.

This clone was detected only a few times. The J gene is TRBJ2-7, the V gene TRBV29-1; D is perhaps TRBD1 (5 bases). This CDR3 spans 13 amino acids. CDR1 is SQVTM and CDR2 is ANQGSEA in the germline V gene. Trimming removed 3 bases from V and 5 bases from J, with 14 bases in between. The CDR3 DNA reads TGCAGCGTTGACCGCCCGGACATTAACGAGCAGTACTTC. As protein: CSVDRPDINEQYF.

The chain is built from TRBV6-1 and TRBJ1-4; no clear D gene. The germline V gene encodes CDR1 MNHNS and CDR2 SASEGT. The CDR3 extends over 16 amino acids. Trimming stripped 4 bases from V and 2 bases from J, with 14 bases between. CDR3 sequence: CASSVLLQLTNEKLFF. DNA for the CDR3: TGTGCCAGCAGTGTCCTGCTACAGCTTACTAATGAAAAACTGTTTTTT.

This sequence joins TRBV7-2 and TRBJ2-1, with D perhaps TRBD1 (6 bases). The length of the CDR3 is 13 residues. The V gene's germline CDR1 is SGHTA and CDR2 FQGNSA. V was shortened by 3 bases and J by 4 bases, with 7 bases between the two germline ends. The CDR3: CASSLDSYNEQFF. Here the CDR3 DNA reads TGTGCCAGCAGCTTGGACAGTTACAATGAGCAGTTCTTC.

The chain couples TRBV20-1 to TRBJ2-1; no clear D. The V gene's germline CDR1 is DFQATT and CDR2 SNEGSKA (reference sequence). The CDR3 consists of 11 residues. V was pared by 0 bases and J by 9 bases, with 6 bases between. CDR3 in amino acids: CSARDRSEQFF. In nucleotides, the CDR3 is TGCAGTGCTAGAGATAGGAGTGAGCAGTTCTTC.

This clone appeared a few times. CDR3 sequence (DNA): TGTGCCAGCAGCAATGGGGTGGGGGAGTCCTACAATGAGCAGTTCTTC. This codes for CASSNGVGESYNEQFF. V is TRBV27 and J is TRBJ2-1; D tentatively fits TRBD1 or TRBD2 (5 bases each). V was clipped by 6 bases and J by 1 base, with 16 bases between them. The CDR3 covers 16 residues. Germline CDR1 and CDR2: MNHEY and SMNVEV (reference sequence).

The V and J genes are TRBV11-3 and TRBJ1-6, with D possibly TRBD1 on 6 matching bases. This CDR3 has 15 residues. CDR1 and CDR2 from the germline V gene are SGHNT and YENEEA. Trimming shortened V by 1 base and J by 7 bases, and 11 bases separated the two germline ends. CDR3 in amino acids: CASSLGTVNNSPLHF. The CDR3 DNA sequence: TGTGCCAGCAGCTTAGGGACAGTCAACAATTCACCCCTCCACTTT.

This chain connects TRBV5-1 to TRBJ1-1; D not resolved. This CDR3 has 14 amino acids. Deletions cut 0 bases from V and 0 bases from J, with 6 bases between. The germline V gene has CDR1 SGHRS and CDR2 YFSETQ. In DNA form, the CDR3 reads TGCGCCAGCAGCTTGGAAGGCATGAACACTGAAGCTTTCTTT. Amino acids: CASSLEGMNTEAFF. The complete variable domain, with remaining parts taken from reference TRBV5-1 and TRBJ1-1, reads KAGVTQTPRYLIKTRGQQVTLSCSPISGHRSVSWYQQTPGQGLQFLFEYFSETQRNKGNFPGRFSGRQFSNSRSEMNVSTLELGDSALYLCASSLEGMNTEAFFGQGTRLTVV.

The chain employs TRBV6-5 and TRBJ2-7; D remains ambiguous. The CDR3 covers 15 residues. Germline CDR1 MNHEY, CDR2 SVGAGI. Trimming removed 4 bases from V and 5 bases from J, with 18 bases in between. CDR3: CASSSPGMKEDEQYF. DNA for the CDR3: TGTGCCAGCAGTTCCCCGGGCATGAAAGAGGACGAGCAGTACTTC.